This TCR beta chain was sequenced for a study of neurological immune-mediated disorders. MiXCR, run by TCRdb on the 5' RACE reads, gives a single entry per CDR3 protein. The top ten clones hold 1.3% of a sample with about 120,000 distinct CDR3 sequences, 3% to 3.5% of them seen once. Unsorted libraries used 2 million PBMCs kept at -80 degrees C. This clonotype was seen repeatedly, ten times or more. The CDR3 sequence is 11 residues long. Germline values: CDR1 SQVTM, CDR2 ANQGSEA. Trimming pared 6 bases from V and 8 bases from J, leaving 13 bases between. The genes are TRBV29-1 and TRBJ1-2, with D possibly being TRBD1 (5 bases). This receptor was taken from a woman aged 30 to 39 with multiple sclerosis. The sequenced material came from PBMCs. The CDR3 region is CSVGEPGGYTF. CDR3 DNA sequence: TGCAGCGTGGGGGAGCCCGGAGGCTACACCTTC.